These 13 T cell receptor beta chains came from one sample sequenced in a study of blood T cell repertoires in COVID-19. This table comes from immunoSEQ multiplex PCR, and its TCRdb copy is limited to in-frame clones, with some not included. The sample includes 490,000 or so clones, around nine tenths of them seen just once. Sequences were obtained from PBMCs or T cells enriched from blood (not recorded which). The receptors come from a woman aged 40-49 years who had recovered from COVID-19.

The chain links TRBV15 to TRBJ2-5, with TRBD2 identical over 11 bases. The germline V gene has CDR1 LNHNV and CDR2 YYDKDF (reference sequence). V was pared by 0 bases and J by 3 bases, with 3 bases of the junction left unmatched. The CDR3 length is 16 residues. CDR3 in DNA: TGTGCCACCAGCAGAGATACGGGACTAGCGGAAGAGACCCAGTACTTC. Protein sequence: CATSRDTGLAEETQYF.

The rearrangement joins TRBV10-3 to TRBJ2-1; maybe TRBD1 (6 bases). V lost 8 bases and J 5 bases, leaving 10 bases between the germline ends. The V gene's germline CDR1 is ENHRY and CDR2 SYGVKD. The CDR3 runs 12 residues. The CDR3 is CAISGTNNEQFF. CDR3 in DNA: TGTGCCATCTCCGGGACAAACAATGAGCAGTTCTTC.

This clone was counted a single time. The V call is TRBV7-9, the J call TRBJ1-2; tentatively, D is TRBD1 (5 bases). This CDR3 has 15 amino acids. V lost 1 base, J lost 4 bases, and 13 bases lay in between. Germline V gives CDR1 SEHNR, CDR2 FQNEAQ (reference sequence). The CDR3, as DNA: TGTGCCAGCAGCTTAGGGGATGCAGGGCTCTATGGCTACACCTTC. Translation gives CASSLGDAGLYGYTF.

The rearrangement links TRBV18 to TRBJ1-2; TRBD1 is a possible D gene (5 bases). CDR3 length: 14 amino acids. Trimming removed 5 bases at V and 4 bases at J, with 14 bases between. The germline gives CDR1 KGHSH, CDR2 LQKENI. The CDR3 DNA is TGTGCCAGCTCATCTGACAGTCCCCTCTATGGCTACACCTTC. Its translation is CASSSDSPLYGYTF. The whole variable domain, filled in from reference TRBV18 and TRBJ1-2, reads NAGVMQNPRHLVRRRGQEARLRCSPMKGHSHVYWYRQLPEEGLKFMVYLQKENIIDESGMPKERFSAEFPKEGPSILRIQQVVRGDSAAYFCASSSDSPLYGYTFGSGTRLTVV.

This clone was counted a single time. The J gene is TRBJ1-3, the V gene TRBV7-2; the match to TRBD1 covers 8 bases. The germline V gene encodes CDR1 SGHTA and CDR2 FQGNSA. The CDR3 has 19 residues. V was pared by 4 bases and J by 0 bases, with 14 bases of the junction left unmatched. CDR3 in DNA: TGTGCCAGCAGCTCGAGAATCGGGACAGGTCCCATCTCTGGAAACACCATATATTTT. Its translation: CASSSRIGTGPISGNTIYF.

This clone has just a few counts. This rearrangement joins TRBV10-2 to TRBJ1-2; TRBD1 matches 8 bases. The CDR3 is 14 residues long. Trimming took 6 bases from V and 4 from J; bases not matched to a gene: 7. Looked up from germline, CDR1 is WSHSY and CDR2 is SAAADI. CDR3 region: CASSGTGSGYGYTF. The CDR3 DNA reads TGCGCCAGCAGCGGGACAGGATCGGGCTATGGCTACACCTTC.

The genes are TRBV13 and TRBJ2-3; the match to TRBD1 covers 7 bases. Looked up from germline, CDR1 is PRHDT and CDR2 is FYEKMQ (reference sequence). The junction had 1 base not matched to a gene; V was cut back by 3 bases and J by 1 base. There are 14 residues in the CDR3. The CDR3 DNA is TGTGCCAGCAGCTTCGGACAGGGCACAGATACGCAGTATTTT. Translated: CASSFGQGTDTQYF.

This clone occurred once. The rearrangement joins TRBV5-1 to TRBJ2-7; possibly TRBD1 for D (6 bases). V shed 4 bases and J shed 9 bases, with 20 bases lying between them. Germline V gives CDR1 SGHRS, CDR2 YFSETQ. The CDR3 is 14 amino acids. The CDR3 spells CASSTPAAGDAQYF. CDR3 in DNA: TGCGCCAGCAGCACTCCAGCCGCAGGGGACGCGCAGTACTTC.

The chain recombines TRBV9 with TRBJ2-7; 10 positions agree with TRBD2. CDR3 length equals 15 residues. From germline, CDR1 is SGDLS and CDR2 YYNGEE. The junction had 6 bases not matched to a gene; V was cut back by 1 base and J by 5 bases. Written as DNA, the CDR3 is TGTGCCAGCAGCGTAACTAGCGGGATCGGTAACGAGCAGTACTTC. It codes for CASSVTSGIGNEQYF.

Here the CDR3 reads CASSFSGFNQPQHF. CDR3 coding DNA: TGTGCCAGCAGCTTCTCAGGGTTCAATCAGCCCCAGCATTTT. The chain has TRBV5-8 and TRBJ1-5; D is perhaps TRBD1 (5 bases). From germline, CDR1 is SGHTS and CDR2 YDEGEE. There are 14 residues in the CDR3. Trimming pared 2 bases from V and 3 bases from J, leaving 9 bases between.

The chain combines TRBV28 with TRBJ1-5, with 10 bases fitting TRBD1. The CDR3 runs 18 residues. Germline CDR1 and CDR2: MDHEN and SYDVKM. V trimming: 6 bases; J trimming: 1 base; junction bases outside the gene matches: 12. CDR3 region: CASSPPGQGMGSNQPQHF. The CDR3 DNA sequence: TGTGCCAGCAGCCCCCCGGGACAGGGGATGGGAAGCAATCAGCCCCAGCATTTT.

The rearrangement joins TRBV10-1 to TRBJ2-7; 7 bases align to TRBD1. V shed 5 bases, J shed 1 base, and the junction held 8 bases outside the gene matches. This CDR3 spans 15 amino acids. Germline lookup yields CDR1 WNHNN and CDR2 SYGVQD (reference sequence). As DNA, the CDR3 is TGCGCCAGCAGTAAAGGACAGGTCGGATCCTACGAGCAGTACTTC. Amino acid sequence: CASSKGQVGSYEQYF.

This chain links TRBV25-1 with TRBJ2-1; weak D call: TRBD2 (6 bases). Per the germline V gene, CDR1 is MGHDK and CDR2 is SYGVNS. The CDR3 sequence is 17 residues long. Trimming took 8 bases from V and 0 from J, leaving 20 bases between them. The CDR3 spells CASSPGEGLSSYNEQFF. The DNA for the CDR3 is TGTGCCAGCTCCCCGGGAGAGGGCCTGAGCTCCTACAATGAGCAGTTCTTC.